One sample yielded the 4 T cell receptor beta chains listed below, sequenced in a study of cytomegalovirus exposure and HLA in healthy donors. The primer mix had 60 Vbeta and 13 Jbeta primers. Sequenced by immunoSEQ multiplex PCR; TCRdb stores in-frame clones only, minus some. This sample has 150,000 to 200,000 clones, with around 78% found just once. The sequencing sample was made of PBMCs. These receptor sequences come from a woman aged 25 to 39 in good health and CMV-seropositive.

The CDR3 DNA follows: TGTGCCATCAGTGATTATAGGAGACTAGCGGGGGATGAGACCCAGTACTTC. It specifies CAISDYRRLAGDETQYF. The chain uses TRBV10-3 and TRBJ2-5; 12 bases align to TRBD2. The CDR3 is made up of 17 amino acids. Germline V gene data show CDR1 as ENHRY and CDR2 as SYGVKD. V dropped 3 bases and J dropped 5; count of bases not matched to a gene: 10.

J is TRBJ1-2 and V is TRBV10-3, with TRBD1 matching over 9 bases. Germline lookup yields CDR1 ENHRY and CDR2 SYGVKD. V trimming: 3 bases; J trimming: 4 bases; junction bases outside the gene matches: 15. CDR3 length equals 18 residues. CDR3 DNA: TGTGCCATCAGTGACTCTGCCGGGACAGGGTATCTAGGCTATGGCTACACCTTC. Translated: CAISDSAGTGYLGYGYTF.

The chain uses TRBV29-1 and TRBJ1-1, with 7 bases matching TRBD1. Germline values: CDR1 SQVTM, CDR2 ANQGSEA. This CDR3 is built from 13 residues. V shed 6 bases and J 0 bases; nucleotides not matched to a gene: 4. CDR3 in DNA: TGCAGCGTGGCGGGACAGATGAACACTGAAGCTTTCTTT. It encodes CSVAGQMNTEAFF.

The chain combines TRBV6-6 with TRBJ1-1, with 8 bases lining up with TRBD1. The length of the CDR3 is 13 residues. CDR1 is MNHNY, CDR2 SVGAGI, per germline (reference sequence). Trimming at V came to 6 bases and at J to 10 bases, leaving 10 bases not matched to a gene. The CDR3 is CASSYPGQGSAFF. DNA of the CDR3: TGTGCCAGCAGCTACCCCGGACAGGGATCAGCTTTCTTT.